This is a list of T cell receptor beta chains from one sample in a study of T cells in Graves' hyperthyroidism and ophthalmopathy. TCRdb passed the multiplex PCR reads through MiXCR, listing each CDR3 protein once. Here the sample spans roughly 500,000 distinct CDR3 sequences, about 15% being singletons. The source material was blood. Receptors originate from a woman in her 30s with Graves' hyperthyroidism that later progressed to Graves' ophthalmopathy. Each CDR3 is given without its conserved first and last residue. A D gene is named only where the DNA matches it firmly.

len	v_gene	d_gene	j_gene	CDR3aa
10	TRBV4-3	.	TRBJ1-2	ASSQDLAGYT
12	TRBV30	.	TRBJ2-1	AWSVGTSYNEQF
10	TRBV7-9	.	TRBJ1-1	ASSSVQLEAF
11	TRBV24-1	.	TRBJ2-7	ATSEGREYEQY
14	TRBV5-1	TRBD2	TRBJ2-5	ASSLENSGSRETQY
11	TRBV28	TRBD2	TRBJ2-7	ASRASGAHEQY
14	TRBV5-1	TRBD2	TRBJ2-1	ASSAPGLAGVYEQF
13	TRBV20-1	TRBD1	TRBJ1-4	SARDPATGREKLF
12	TRBV6-5	.	TRBJ2-1	ASSYSMMRDEQF
11	TRBV20-1	.	TRBJ2-1	SARETRDNEQF
13	TRBV6-9	.	TRBJ1-1	ASSFNREKDTEAF
10	TRBV27	.	TRBJ2-7	ASMSGPYEQY
16	TRBV29-1	TRBD2	TRBJ2-4	SVHKGLAGGGAKNIQY
15	TRBV28	TRBD2	TRBJ2-3	ASAGTSGWISTDTQY
11	TRBV5-6	.	TRBJ2-7	ASSHTVTYEQY
13	TRBV19	TRBD1	TRBJ1-3	ASSMGQLSGNTIY
12	TRBV19	.	TRBJ2-1	ASNLAPSYNEQF
13	TRBV30	TRBD2	TRBJ2-2	AWKGLAGVYGELF
13	TRBV3-1	.	TRBJ2-7	ASNSPARGSYEQY
13	TRBV12-3/TRBV12-4	.	TRBJ1-5	ASSGDASSNQPQH